This TCR beta chain appears in the sequencing data of a study of OX40 agonist ivuxolimab in advanced cancers. For context, the study as a whole: Ivuxolimab was an agonistic, fully human IgG2 monoclonal antibody directed against OX40 (CD134), a costimulatory receptor. Partial responses occurred in three dose-escalation patients, of whom one had hepatocellular carcinoma and two had cutaneous melanoma. The purpose of peripheral TCRbeta sequencing was to test whether ivuxolimab changed TCR sequence diversity and led to clonal T-cell expansion. The paper reports the monotherapy dose-escalation portion (N = 52 patients) of the phase I ivuxolimab trial. Of the roughly 52 dose-escalation patients, hepatocellular carcinoma was present in around 20, melanoma in roughly 15, renal cell carcinoma in 9 and head and neck cancer in 9. Patients were allowed to have had prior anti-PD-1, anti-PD-L1 or anti-CTLA-4 therapy, and around two fifths of the dose-escalation patients had been treated with checkpoint inhibitors. Intravenous ivuxolimab was administered to patients every 2 weeks at six dose levels: 0.01, 0.1, 0.3, 1.5, 3 and 10 mg/kg. A male proportion of 70% to 90% and a mean age of approximately 60 years, ranging from roughly 23 to 79, were recorded for the dose-escalation cohort. General conclusions and limits of the study: At doses of 0.1 to 3.0 mg/kg, clonal expansion of both CD4+ and CD8+ T cells in blood was seen between baseline and week 6. In the 0.1-3.0 mg/kg groups, partial responders had among the lowest normalized peripheral clonal expansion, particularly in CD8+ T cells. The antigen specificity of the clonally expanded peripheral T cells was not determined. Low levels of normalized T-cell clonal expansion were also seen in some patients who did not respond. On average, CD8+ T cells showed more expanded clones than CD4+ T cells after ivuxolimab.

For this clone: There is no known antigen for this receptor. Base qualities are not at hand, and no much larger clone is one base apart.

The trial excluded patients who had a history of autoimmune disease or who were on systemic immunosuppression. Peripheral blood for TCR sequencing was drawn from every dose cohort at baseline, at cycle 4 day 1 and at cycle 7 day 1. The samples were drawn from a first-in-human, open-label, multicenter phase I dose-escalation trial of ivuxolimab. Adults with locally advanced or metastatic melanoma, renal cell, hepatocellular, or head and neck squamous cell carcinoma were enrolled in the trial. Before TCR sequencing, CD4+ T cells and CD8+ T cells from peripheral blood were sorted into separate populations. The germline V gene supplies CDR1 SGHTA and CDR2 FQGTGA. CDR3 length: 13 amino acids, cysteine to phenylalanine. Of all the DNA, just the CDR3 is kept, 39 bases in frame from base 1. The germline V end is reduced by 5 bases and the J end by 5 bases; junction bases left unmatched: 5. For sequencing of the TCRbeta CDR3 region, genomic DNA was extracted from the sorted cells. TCRbeta CDR3 regions were sequenced using the immunoSEQ Assay. Held by TCRdb, this immuneACCESS table contains in-frame sequences only and omits some clones. Under half of the omission traces to an unresolved V gene where checked; the cause of the rest is unknown. A total of about 90,000 clones appear in this sample, roughly 88% of them only once. The top ten clonotypes cover around 0.34% of the sample.

The V gene is TRBV7-3 and the J gene is TRBJ2-5; TRBD2 agrees with 7 junctional bases. This sample comprised CD4+ or CD8+ T cells sorted from blood, obtained in a trial of the OX40 agonist ivuxolimab. This clonotype was obtained from an adult with an advanced solid tumor such as melanoma, head and neck, liver or kidney cancer. The nucleotide sequence reads as follows: TGTGCCAGCAGCAAGACTAGCCTGGAGACCCAGTACTTC. The resulting protein is CASSKTSLETQYF.